This T cell receptor (beta chain) stems from a study of blood T cell repertoires in COVID-19. Turning to this clone: Other nucleotide sequences from this sample produce the same CDR3.

Germline CDR1 is SGHRS and CDR2 is YFSETQ. Trimming took off 4 bases at V and 0 bases at J, with 9 bases between the two ends. This CDR3 is built from 14 residues. Study processing details: Estimated nucleated cell counts came from reference gene primer amplification. Using immunoSEQ multiplex PCR, the repertoire was profiled, and TCRdb retains in-frame clones only, with some absent. The D gene and trimming were derived from the DNA, and the V and J assignments and clone size from that table. The table has 75,000 to 100,000 clones, over 70% seen once. The chain recombines TRBV5-1 with TRBJ2-3; D might be TRBD2 (6 bases). The sequence derives from a woman of 80 years or more with acute or convalescent COVID-19. Specimen: peripheral blood. The CDR3, as DNA: TGCGCCAGCAGCCCGGGACTGAGCACAGATACGCAGTATTTT. Amino acids: CASSPGLSTDTQYF.